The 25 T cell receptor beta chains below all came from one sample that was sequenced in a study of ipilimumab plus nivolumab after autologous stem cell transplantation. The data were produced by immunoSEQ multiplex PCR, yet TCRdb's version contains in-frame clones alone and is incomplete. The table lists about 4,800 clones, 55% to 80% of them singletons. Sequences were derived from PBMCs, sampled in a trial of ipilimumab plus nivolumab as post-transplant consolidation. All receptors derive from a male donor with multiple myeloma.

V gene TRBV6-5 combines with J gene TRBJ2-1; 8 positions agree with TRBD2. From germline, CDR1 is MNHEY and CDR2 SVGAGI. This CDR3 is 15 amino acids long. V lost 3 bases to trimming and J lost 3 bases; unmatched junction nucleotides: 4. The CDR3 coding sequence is TGTGCCAGCAGTTATAAGCGGGAGATCTACAATGAGCAGTTCTTC. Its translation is CASSYKREIYNEQFF.

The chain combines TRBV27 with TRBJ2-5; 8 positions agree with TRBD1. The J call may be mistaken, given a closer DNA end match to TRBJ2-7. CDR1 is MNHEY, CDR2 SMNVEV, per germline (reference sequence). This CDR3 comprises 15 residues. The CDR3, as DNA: TGTGCCAGCAGTTTTCCGGGACAGGTCTTATACGAGCAGTACTTC. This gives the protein CASSFPGQVLYEQYF.

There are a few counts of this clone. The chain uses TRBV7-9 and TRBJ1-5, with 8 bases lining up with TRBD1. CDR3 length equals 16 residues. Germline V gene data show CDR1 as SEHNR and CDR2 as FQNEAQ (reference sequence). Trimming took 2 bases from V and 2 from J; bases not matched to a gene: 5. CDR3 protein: CASSLLTGDGNQPQHF. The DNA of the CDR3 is TGTGCCAGCAGCTTATTGACAGGGGATGGCAATCAGCCCCAGCATTTT.

The chain's CDR3 is CASSLDYTGELFF. As DNA, the CDR3 is TGTGCCAGCAGCTTAGATTACACCGGGGAGCTGTTTTTT. The J gene is TRBJ2-2, the V gene TRBV11-3; D gene unclear. The CDR3 loop spans 13 amino acids. The germline gives CDR1 SGHNT, CDR2 YENEEA. The V end lost 0 bases, the J end lost 3 bases, and 2 bases lay between the germline ends.

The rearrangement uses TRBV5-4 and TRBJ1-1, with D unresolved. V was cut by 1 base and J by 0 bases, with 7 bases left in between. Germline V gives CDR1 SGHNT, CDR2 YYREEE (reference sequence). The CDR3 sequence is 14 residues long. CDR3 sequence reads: CASSLLEMNTEAFF. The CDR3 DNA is TGTGCCAGCAGCTTGCTGGAGATGAACACTGAAGCTTTCTTT.

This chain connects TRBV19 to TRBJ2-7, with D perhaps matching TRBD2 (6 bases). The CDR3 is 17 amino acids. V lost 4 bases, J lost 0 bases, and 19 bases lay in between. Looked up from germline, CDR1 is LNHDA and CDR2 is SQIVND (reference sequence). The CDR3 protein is CASSTFTSWTDSYEQYF. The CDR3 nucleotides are TGTGCCAGTAGTACCTTCACTAGCTGGACGGACTCCTACGAGCAGTACTTC.

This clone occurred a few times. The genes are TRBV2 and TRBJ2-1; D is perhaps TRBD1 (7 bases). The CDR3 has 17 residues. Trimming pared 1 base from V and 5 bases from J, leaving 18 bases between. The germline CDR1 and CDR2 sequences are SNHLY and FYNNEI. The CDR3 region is CASSEVGRRGLDNEQFF. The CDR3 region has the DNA TGTGCCAGCAGTGAAGTGGGTCGGAGGGGGCTTGACAATGAGCAGTTCTTC.

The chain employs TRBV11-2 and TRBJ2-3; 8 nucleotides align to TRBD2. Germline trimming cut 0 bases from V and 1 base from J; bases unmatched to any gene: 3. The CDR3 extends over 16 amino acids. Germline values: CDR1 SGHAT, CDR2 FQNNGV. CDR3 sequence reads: CASSLDTGGGTDTQYF. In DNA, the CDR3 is TGTGCCAGCAGCTTAGATACCGGGGGGGGCACAGATACGCAGTATTTT. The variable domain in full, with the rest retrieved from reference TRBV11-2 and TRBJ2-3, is EAGVAQSPRYKIIEKRQSVAFWCNPISGHATLYWYQQILGQGPKLLIQFQNNGVVDDSQLPKDRFSAERLKGVDSTLKIQPAKLEDSAVYLCASSLDTGGGTDTQYFGPGTRLTVL.

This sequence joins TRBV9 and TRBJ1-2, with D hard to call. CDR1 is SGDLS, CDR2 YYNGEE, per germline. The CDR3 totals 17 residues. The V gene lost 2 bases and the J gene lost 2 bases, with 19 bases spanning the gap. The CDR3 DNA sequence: TGTGCCAGCAGCGTCTATGAGGTGGCCACGCTCAACTATGGCTACACCTTC. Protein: CASSVYEVATLNYGYTF.

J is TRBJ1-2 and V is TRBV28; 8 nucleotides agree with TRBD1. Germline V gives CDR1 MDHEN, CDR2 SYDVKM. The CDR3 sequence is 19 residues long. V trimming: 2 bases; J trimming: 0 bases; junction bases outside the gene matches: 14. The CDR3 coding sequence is TGTGCCAGCAGTTTACCCATCGGGACAGGATCCCCCTCTAACTATGGCTACACCTTC. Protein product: CASSLPIGTGSPSNYGYTF.

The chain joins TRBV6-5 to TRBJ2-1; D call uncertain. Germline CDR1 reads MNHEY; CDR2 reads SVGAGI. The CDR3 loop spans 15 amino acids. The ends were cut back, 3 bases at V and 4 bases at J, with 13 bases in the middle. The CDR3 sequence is CASSYSSWEYNEQFF. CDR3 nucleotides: TGTGCCAGCAGTTATTCCAGTTGGGAATACAATGAGCAGTTCTTC.

As DNA, the CDR3 is TGTGCCAGCAGGACGGACAGCTCCTACGAGCAGTACTTC. The encoded protein is CASRTDSSYEQYF. V and J are TRBV6-1 and TRBJ2-7; the D gene is possibly TRBD1 (6 bases). There are 13 residues in the CDR3. The germline V gene encodes CDR1 MNHNS and CDR2 SASEGT. Trimming cost V 6 bases and J 0 bases, with 9 bases left between them.

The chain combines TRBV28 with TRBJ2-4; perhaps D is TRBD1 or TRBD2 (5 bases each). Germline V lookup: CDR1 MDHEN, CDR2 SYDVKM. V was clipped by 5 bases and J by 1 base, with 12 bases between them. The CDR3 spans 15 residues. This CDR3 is CASSPGTWAKNIQYF. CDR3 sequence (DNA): TGTGCCAGCAGTCCCGGGACGTGGGCCAAAAACATTCAGTACTTC.

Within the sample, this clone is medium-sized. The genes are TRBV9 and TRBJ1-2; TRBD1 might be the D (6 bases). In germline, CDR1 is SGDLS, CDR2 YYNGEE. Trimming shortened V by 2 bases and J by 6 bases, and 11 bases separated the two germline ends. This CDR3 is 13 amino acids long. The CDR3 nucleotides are TGTGCCAGCAGCGTTTCCAGGGGAGATGGCTACACCTTC. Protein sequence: CASSVSRGDGYTF.

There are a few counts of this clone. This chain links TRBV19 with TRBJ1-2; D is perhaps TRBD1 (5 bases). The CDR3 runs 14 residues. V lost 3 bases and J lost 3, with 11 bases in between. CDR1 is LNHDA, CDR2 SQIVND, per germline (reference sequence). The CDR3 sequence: CASSIGRVDYGYTF. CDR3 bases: TGTGCCAGTAGTATCGGCAGGGTGGACTATGGCTACACCTTC.

CDR3 sequence (DNA): TGTGCCATCAAAACGGGACTAGGTGCCTTCAATGAGCAGTTCTTC. It specifies CAIKTGLGAFNEQFF. The chain employs TRBV6-1 and TRBJ2-1; 8 positions agree with TRBD2. V shed 10 bases and J 6 bases; nucleotides not matched to a gene: 14. This CDR3 spans 15 amino acids. Looked up from germline, CDR1 is MNHNS and CDR2 is SASEGT.

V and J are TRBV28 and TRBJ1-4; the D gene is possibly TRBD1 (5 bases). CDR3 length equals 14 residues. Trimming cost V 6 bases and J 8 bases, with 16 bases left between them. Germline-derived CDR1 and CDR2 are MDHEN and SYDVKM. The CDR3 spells CASRRPGAAEKLFF. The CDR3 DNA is TGTGCCAGCAGGCGCCCCGGGGCTGCAGAAAAACTGTTTTTT.

In DNA form, the CDR3 reads TGTGCCAGCAGTTTGGGAGCGGATCAGCCCCAGCATTTT. Translation gives CASSLGADQPQHF. V usage is TRBV6-1 and J usage is TRBJ1-5; D gene uncertain. V lost 5 bases and J 5 bases, leaving 10 bases between the germline ends. The germline CDR1 and CDR2 sequences are MNHNS and SASEGT. This CDR3 region has 13 residues.

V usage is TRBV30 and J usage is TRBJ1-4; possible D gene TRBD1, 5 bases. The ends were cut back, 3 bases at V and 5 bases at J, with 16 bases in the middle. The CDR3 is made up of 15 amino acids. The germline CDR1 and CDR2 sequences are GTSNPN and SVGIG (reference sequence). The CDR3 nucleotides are TGTGCCTGGAGGGGGGAGGGCAGGAAAAATGAAAAACTGTTTTTT. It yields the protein CAWRGEGRKNEKLFF. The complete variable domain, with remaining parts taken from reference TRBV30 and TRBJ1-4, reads SQTIHQWPATLVQPVGSPLSLECTVEGTSNPNLYWYRQAAGRGLQLLFYSVGIGQISSEVPQNLSASRPQDRQFILSSKKLLLSDSGFYLCAWRGEGRKNEKLFFGSGTQLSVL.

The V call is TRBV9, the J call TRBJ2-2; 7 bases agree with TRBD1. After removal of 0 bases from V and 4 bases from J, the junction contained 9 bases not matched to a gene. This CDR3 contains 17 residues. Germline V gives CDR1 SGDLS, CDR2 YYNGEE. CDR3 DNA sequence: TGTGCCAGCAGCGTAGCTCCCACAGGGGAGCCCACCGGGGAGCTGTTTTTT. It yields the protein CASSVAPTGEPTGELFF.

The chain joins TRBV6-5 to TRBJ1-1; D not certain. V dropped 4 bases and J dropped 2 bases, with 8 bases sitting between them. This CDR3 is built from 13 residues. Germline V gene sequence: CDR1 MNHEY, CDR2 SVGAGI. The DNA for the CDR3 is TGTGCCAGCAGTTCCCTCGTTAACACTGAAGCTTTCTTT. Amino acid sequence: CASSSLVNTEAFF.

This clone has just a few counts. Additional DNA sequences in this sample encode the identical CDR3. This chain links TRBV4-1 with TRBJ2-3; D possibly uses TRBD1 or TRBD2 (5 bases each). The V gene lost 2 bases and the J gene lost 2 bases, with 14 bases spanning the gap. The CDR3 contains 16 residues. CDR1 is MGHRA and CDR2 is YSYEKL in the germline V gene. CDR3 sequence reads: CASSQRDGEYTDTQYF. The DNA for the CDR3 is TGCGCCAGCAGCCAAAGGGACGGGGAGTACACAGATACGCAGTATTTT.

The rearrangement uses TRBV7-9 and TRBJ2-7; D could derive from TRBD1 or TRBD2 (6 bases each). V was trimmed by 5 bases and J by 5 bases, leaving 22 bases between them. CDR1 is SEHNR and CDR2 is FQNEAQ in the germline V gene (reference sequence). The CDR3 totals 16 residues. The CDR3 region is CASSERGDAGPHEQYF. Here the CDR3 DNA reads TGTGCCAGCAGCGAAAGGGGGGACGCCGGTCCCCACGAGCAGTACTTC.

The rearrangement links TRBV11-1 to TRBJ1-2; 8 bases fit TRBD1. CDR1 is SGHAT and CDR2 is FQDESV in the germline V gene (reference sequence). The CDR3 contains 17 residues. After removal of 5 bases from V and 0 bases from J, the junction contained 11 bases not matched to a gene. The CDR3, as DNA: TGTGCCAGCAGCGCCTGGACAGGGAGCCCGTCTAACTATGGCTACACCTTC. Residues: CASSAWTGSPSNYGYTF.

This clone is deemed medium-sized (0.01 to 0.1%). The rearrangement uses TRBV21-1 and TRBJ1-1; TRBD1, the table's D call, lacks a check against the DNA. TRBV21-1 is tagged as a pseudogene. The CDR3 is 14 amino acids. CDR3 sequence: CASSTHRTGTEAFF. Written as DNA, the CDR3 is TGTGCCAGCAGCACCCACCGGACAGGAACTGAAGCTTTCTTT.